One and the same sample provided the 2 T cell receptor beta chains below, sequenced in a study of T cell responses to AZD1222 COVID-19 vaccine. Clones were sequenced by immunoSEQ multiplex PCR, and TCRdb holds only the in-frame ones, with some missing. The data contain under 95,000 clones, approximately 86% of them seen just once; the ten biggest clones take up about 8%. This sample comprised peripheral blood, obtained on day 0 of AZD1222 vaccination. These TCRs come from an adult in good health.

The chain employs TRBV25-1 and TRBJ1-2; 8 bases line up with TRBD1. CDR3 length: 14 residues. CDR1 is MGHDK, CDR2 SYGVNS, per germline. J was trimmed by 8 bases and V by 4 bases; bases with no gene match: 9. The CDR3 nucleotides read TGTGCCAGCAGTGTCCATGGACAGGGCCGGGGCTACACCTTC. It encodes CASSVHGQGRGYTF.

The gene calls are TRBV7-3 and TRBJ2-3, with 10 bases that match TRBD2. The CDR3 spans 14 residues. The germline gives CDR1 SGHTA, CDR2 FQGTGA. With V trimmed by 10 bases and J by 5 bases, 9 bases remained unmatched. The CDR3 region is CAIPSSGRVDTQYF. CDR3 in DNA: TGTGCCATCCCTTCTAGCGGGAGAGTAGATACGCAGTATTTT.